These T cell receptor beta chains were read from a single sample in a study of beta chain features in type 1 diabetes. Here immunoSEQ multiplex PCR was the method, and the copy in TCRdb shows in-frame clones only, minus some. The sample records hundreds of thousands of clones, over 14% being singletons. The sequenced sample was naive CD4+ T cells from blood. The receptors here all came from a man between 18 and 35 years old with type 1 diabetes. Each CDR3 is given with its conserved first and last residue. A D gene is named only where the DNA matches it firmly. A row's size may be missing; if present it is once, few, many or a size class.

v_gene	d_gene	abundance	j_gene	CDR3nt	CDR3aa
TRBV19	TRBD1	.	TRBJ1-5	TGTGCCTCTAGGGACAGACCTGGGAGCAATCAGCCCCAGCATTTT	CASRDRPGSNQPQHF
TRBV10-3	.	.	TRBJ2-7	TGTGCCATCAGTGGGGGAGGCTACGAGCAGTACTTC	CAISGGGYEQYF
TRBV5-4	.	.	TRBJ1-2	TGTGCCAGCAGCCAGACTACAGGGACCTATGGCTACACCTTC	CASSQTTGTYGYTF
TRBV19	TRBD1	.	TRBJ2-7	TGTGCCACCCGAGCTGGGACAGCCCGCCTCCACGAGCAGTACTTC	CATRAGTARLHEQYF
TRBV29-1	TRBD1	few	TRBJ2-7	TGCAGCGTTGGGTGGGACAGCCCCTACGAGCAGTACTTC	CSVGWDSPYEQYF
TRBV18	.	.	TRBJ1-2	TGTGCCAGCTCACCATACGGGGGTTCTGGCTACACCTTC	CASSPYGGSGYTF
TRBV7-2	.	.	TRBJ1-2	TGTGCCAGCAGCTTAGAAGGTCAGCGCTATGGCTACACCTTC	CASSLEGQRYGYTF
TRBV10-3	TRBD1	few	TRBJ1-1	TGTGCCATCGAGGAAGGACAGGGGAAAACTGAAGCTTTCTTT	CAIEEGQGKTEAFF
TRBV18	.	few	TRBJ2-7	TGTGCCAGCTCTCTCAGTAGGGCCGGACAACGGCACGAGCAGTACTTC	CASSLSRAGQRHEQYF
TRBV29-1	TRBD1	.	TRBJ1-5	TGCAGCGTACGACAGGGGGATCAGCCCCAGCATTTT	CSVRQGDQPQHF
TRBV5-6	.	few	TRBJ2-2	TGTGCCAGCAGCTTGGACCGGACCGGGGAGCTGTTTTTT	CASSLDRTGELFF
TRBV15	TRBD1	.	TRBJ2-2	TGTGCCACCAGCAGAGGACAGGGCCGTTGGAGCGGGGAGCTGTTTTTT	CATSRGQGRWSGELFF
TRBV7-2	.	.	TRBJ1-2	TGTGCCAGCAGCTTAGCAGGGGGTCTCTCCCGATATGGCTACACCTTC	CASSLAGGLSRYGYTF
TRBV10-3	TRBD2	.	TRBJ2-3	TGTGCCACCTGGACTAGCGGGGCCACAGATACGCAGTATTTT	CATWTSGATDTQYF
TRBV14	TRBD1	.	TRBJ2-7	TGTGCCAGCAGCCAAAAGACAGGGTACGAGCAGTACTTC	CASSQKTGYEQYF
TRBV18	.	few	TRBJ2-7	TGTGCCAGCTCACAGGACATAAGCTACGAGCAGTACTTC	CASSQDISYEQYF
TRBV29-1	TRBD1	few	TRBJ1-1	TGCAGCGTTGAACCGAGACAGGGGCGGGTTGAAGCTTTCTTT	CSVEPRQGRVEAFF
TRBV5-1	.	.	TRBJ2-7	TGCGCCAGCAGCTCCACCGGGACAAGGGTCTCCTACGAGCAGTACTTC	CASSSTGTRVSYEQYF
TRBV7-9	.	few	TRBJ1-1	TGTGCCAGCAGCTTATTGGGGGGGCGATCTGAAGCTTTCTTT	CASSLLGGRSEAFF
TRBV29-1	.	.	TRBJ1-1	TGCAGCGTTGAAGGGCAGTATAACACTGAAGCTTTCTTT	CSVEGQYNTEAFF
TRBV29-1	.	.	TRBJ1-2	TGCAGCGTTGACCCCAGGACGGGAGGCTACACCTTC	CSVDPRTGGYTF
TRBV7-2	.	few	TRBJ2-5	TGTGCCAGCAGCTCCGGTCGGGGAGTAGAGACCCAGTACTTC	CASSSGRGVETQYF
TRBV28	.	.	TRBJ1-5	TGTGCCAGCAGTTTAGGTGCGGAGCCCCAGCATTTT	CASSLGAEPQHF
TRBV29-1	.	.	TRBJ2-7	TGCAGCGTGGGAACTAGCTACTACGAGCAGTACTTC	CSVGTSYYEQYF
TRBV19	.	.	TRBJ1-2	TGTGCCAGTAGTAGCTCCAGCTATGGCTACACCTTC	CASSSSSYGYTF
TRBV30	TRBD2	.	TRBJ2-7	TGTGCCTGGACTAGCGGGAAAGGCAGCCACGAGCAGTACTTC	CAWTSGKGSHEQYF
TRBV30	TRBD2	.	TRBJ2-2	TGTGCCTGGAGTGTTCGACTAGCGGGCGGGGAGCTGTTTTTT	CAWSVRLAGGELFF
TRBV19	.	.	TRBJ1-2	TGTGCCAGTAGTAGGCGGGGGAAAAACTATGGCTACACCTTC	CASSRRGKNYGYTF
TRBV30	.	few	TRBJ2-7	TGTGCCTGGAGCAAGTCGGGCTCCTACGAGCAGTACTTC	CAWSKSGSYEQYF
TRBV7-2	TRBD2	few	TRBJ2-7	TGTGCCAGCAGCAGGACTAGCGGGGGGGGCCAGCAGTACTTC	CASSRTSGGGQQYF
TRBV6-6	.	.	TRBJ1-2	TGTGCCAGCAGCTCGGGAGTCCTCTATGGCTACACCTTC	CASSSGVLYGYTF
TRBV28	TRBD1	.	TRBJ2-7	TGTGCCAGCAGTTACCAGGGGGCGTGGGAGCAGTACTTC	CASSYQGAWEQYF
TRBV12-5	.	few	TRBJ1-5	TGTGCTAGTGGTTTATCGAATCAGCCCCAGCATTTT	CASGLSNQPQHF
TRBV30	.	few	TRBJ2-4	TGTGCCTGGAGTGTGCGACAGGGCTCGGGGGCAGGCAAAAACATTCAGTACTTC	CAWSVRQGSGAGKNIQYF
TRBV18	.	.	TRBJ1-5	TGTGCCAGCTCACCCGGTGAGAATCAGCCCCAGCATTTT	CASSPGENQPQHF